A selection of T cell receptor beta chains follows, all from one sample in a study of cytomegalovirus exposure and HLA in healthy donors. TCRdb keeps only in-frame clones here, not all; method: immunoSEQ multiplex PCR. The repertoire holds 70,000 or so clones, about 95% seen once, with 1.5% to 2% in the top ten. The sample was PBMCs. Every receptor here comes from a woman aged 18-29 years in good health and CMV-seropositive. Both conserved end residues are part of each CDR3. The D gene is left open where the match is weak. The size field is filled for only some rows; it gives once, few, many or a size class.

TRBD2 TRBJ2-5 NA TRBV5-6 15 TGTGCCAGCAGTTTTAAACCTGCGGGAGAGGGGACCCAGTACTTC CASSFKPAGEGTQYF
NA TRBJ1-2 NA TRBV11-3 15 TGTGCCAGCAGCTTAGGACAGGAAGCTAACTATGGCTACACCTTC CASSLGQEANYGYTF
NA TRBJ1-2 NA TRBV27 15 TGTGCCAGCAGTTTAGGGACACATAGTAACTATGGCTACACCTTC CASSLGTHSNYGYTF
NA TRBJ2-1 NA TRBV10-2 14 TGCGCCACAGGCACGCGGGACGTAACGGATGAGCAGTTCTTC CATGTRDVTDEQFF
NA TRBJ2-3 NA TRBV4-2 16 TGTGCCAGCAGCCAAGATCCCGGACAGAGCACAGATACGCAGTATTTT CASSQDPGQSTDTQYF
NA TRBJ1-2 NA TRBV6-5 13 TGTGCCAGCAGACCCTGGAGGGCGGCTGGCTACACCTTC CASRPWRAAGYTF
NA TRBJ1-4 NA TRBV2 15 TGTGCCAGCAGTGCCCCCAGGGCCCATAATGAAAAACTGTTTTTT CASSAPRAHNEKLFF
TRBD1 TRBJ2-2 once TRBV7-9 16 TGTGCCAGCAGCCCCCGGACAGGTTCGTTCACCGGGGAGCTGTTTTTT CASSPRTGSFTGELFF
NA TRBJ2-3 NA TRBV10-1 13 TGCGCCAGCAGTGGGGACATGGGAGATACGCAGTATTTT CASSGDMGDTQYF
NA TRBJ2-1 NA TRBV7-6 12 TGTGCCAGCAGCTTATACTCTAATGAGCAGTTCTTC CASSLYSNEQFF
TRBD2 TRBJ2-1 NA TRBV15 18 TGTGCCACCAAGGATAAGGGGACTAGCGGTGCGAGCGGGGATGAGCAGTTCTTC CATKDKGTSGASGDEQFF
NA TRBJ1-2 NA TRBV30 12 TGTGCCTGGCTTGGACAAAACTATGGCTACACCTTC CAWLGQNYGYTF
NA TRBJ2-1 once TRBV5-4 14 TGTGCCAGCAGCTTGGCTCTCGGAGATAATGAGCAGTTCTTC CASSLALGDNEQFF
NA TRBJ2-5 NA TRBV7-2 11 TGTGCCAGCAGCCCGGTAGAGACCCAGTACTTC CASSPVETQYF
NA TRBJ1-1 NA TRBV5-4 14 TGTGCCAGCAGCTGGGGCGGGGAGTCCACTGAAGCTTTCTTT CASSWGGESTEAFF
TRBD2 TRBJ2-5 NA TRBV9 16 TGTGCCAGCGGATCCGCTAGCGGGGGGGTAGGAGAGACCCAGTACTTC CASGSASGGVGETQYF
TRBD1 TRBJ1-1 NA TRBV4-1 15 TGCGCCAGCAGCTTCAGGACAGGGAGGAACACTGAAGCTTTCTTT CASSFRTGRNTEAFF
NA TRBJ1-5 once TRBV15 14 TGTGCCACCAGCAGAGACGGGGGTCATAGGGCCCAGCATTTT CATSRDGGHRAQHF
NA TRBJ2-2 NA TRBV10-3 16 TGTGCCATCAGTGAAACGACTAGTTATAACACCGGGGAGCTGTTTTTT CAISETTSYNTGELFF
TRBD1 TRBJ2-6 NA TRBV4-2 17 TGTGCCAGCAGCCCCACACAGGGGGGATCTGGGGCCAACGTCCTGACTTTC CASSPTQGGSGANVLTF
NA TRBJ1-3 NA TRBV5-6 15 TGTGCCAGCAGCTCGAAACAGGATTTTGGAAACACCATATATTTT CASSSKQDFGNTIYF
NA TRBJ1-1 NA TRBV5-5 16 TGTGCCAGCAGCTTCCTTGGGGGGGCGATGAACACTGAAGCTTTCTTT CASSFLGGAMNTEAFF
TRBD1 TRBJ1-6 NA TRBV4-3 15 TGCGCCAGCAGCCAAGCCGACAGGGGGAACTCACCCCTCCACTTT CASSQADRGNSPLHF
NA TRBJ2-2 NA TRBV19 14 TGTGCCAGTAGCAGGACAGCGAACACCGGGGAGCTGTTTTTT CASSRTANTGELFF
TRBD2 TRBJ2-1 NA TRBV5-6 15 TGTGCCAGCAGCTTGGGGACTAGCGGGAGTCTTGAGCAGTTCTTC CASSLGTSGSLEQFF
NA TRBJ2-3 NA TRBV5-7 16 TGTGCCAGCCCCTGGGAGGGGGGGACTAGCACAGATACGCAGTATTTT CASPWEGGTSTDTQYF
TRBD2 TRBJ2-5 NA TRBV7-6 15 TGTGCCAGCAGCTTAGTTGCCTCGGGGGGGGAGACCCAGTACTTC CASSLVASGGETQYF
TRBD2 TRBJ2-2 NA TRBV6-5 15 TGTGCCAGCAAATCCGGGGGGGGGATCACCGGGGAGCTGTTTTTT CASKSGGGITGELFF
TRBD1 TRBJ2-3 once TRBV12-5 18 TGTGCTAGTGGTCACTACCCCCCCCACACAGGGGGCAGGGATACGCAGTATTTT CASGHYPPHTGGRDTQYF
NA TRBJ1-6 once TRBV18 18 TGTGCCAGCTCACCACGCGGGGAAGAGGTGGTGTGGGGTTCACCCCTCCACTTT CASSPRGEEVVWGSPLHF
TRBD1 TRBJ1-3 NA TRBV6-5 15 TGTGCCAGCAGTCTTACGACAGGGACTGGAAACACCATATATTTT CASSLTTGTGNTIYF
NA TRBJ1-4 NA TRBV7-8 13 TGTGCCAGCAGCTGGCAAGATAATGAAAAACTGTTTTTT CASSWQDNEKLFF
TRBD2 TRBJ2-7 once TRBV18 15 TGTGCCAGCTCATCCACTAGCGGGGGTAGAGGCGAGCAGTACTTC CASSSTSGGRGEQYF
NA TRBJ2-2 NA TRBV7-7 17 TGTGCCAGCAGCCCGGGGGGTCGGGGGCCCAACACCGGGGAGCTGTTTTTT CASSPGGRGPNTGELFF
NA TRBJ2-3 once TRBV27 14 TGTGCCAGCAGTTGGGGGACTAGCACAGATACGCAGTATTTT CASSWGTSTDTQYF
TRBD2 TRBJ2-1 NA TRBV9 16 TGTGCCAGCAGCGTAGGCTCTAGCGGGAGGGCAAATGAGCAGTTCTTC CASSVGSSGRANEQFF
TRBD1 TRBJ2-7 NA TRBV7-2 13 TGTGCCAGCAGCAGGACAGGCTTCTACGAGCAGTACTTC CASSRTGFYEQYF
NA TRBJ2-1 NA TRBV7-2 19 TGTGCCAGCAGCTTAGACAGGGGGCGGCTAGCGGGTGCCTACAATGAGCAGTTCTTC CASSLDRGRLAGAYNEQFF
TRBD2 TRBJ2-5 NA TRBV23-1 15 TGCGCCAGCAGTCAAAGAGGGAGGGGCGGTGAGACCCAGTACTTC CASSQRGRGGETQYF
TRBD1 TRBJ2-1 NA TRBV11-2 15 TGTGCCAGCAGCTCGGGACAGGCGGTGGACAATGAGCAGTTCTTC CASSSGQAVDNEQFF
NA TRBJ1-3 NA TRBV10-2 13 TGCGCCAGCAGTGATACCCGCCCGGGCACCATATATTTT CASSDTRPGTIYF
TRBD2 TRBJ2-7 NA TRBV7-9 16 TGTGCCAGCAGCGCGGGGAGCGGGGCGGGAGCCTACGAGCAGTACTTC CASSAGSGAGAYEQYF
NA TRBJ2-7 NA TRBV19 13 TGTGCCAGTAGTCCCGGACAGTCCTACGAGCAGTACTTC CASSPGQSYEQYF
NA TRBJ1-5 NA TRBV19 17 TGTGCCAGTAGTACGGAGGGCGATGGGGAACCGCATCAGCCCCAGCATTTT CASSTEGDGEPHQPQHF
TRBD1 TRBJ2-7 NA TRBV27 14 TGTGCCAGCAGTTTCGGGACAGGGAATTTCGAGCAGTACTTC CASSFGTGNFEQYF
TRBD2 TRBJ2-1 NA TRBV5-1 16 TGCGCCAGCAGCGGAGAACTAGCGGAATACTACAATGAGCAGTTCTTC CASSGELAEYYNEQFF
NA TRBJ2-7 NA TRBV11-2 14 TGTGCCAGCACCCTTAAAGGGAGCTCCTACGAGCAGTACTTC CASTLKGSSYEQYF
NA TRBJ1-4 NA TRBV2 14 TGTGCCAGCAGGGCCAGAGGGGGTTGGGAAAAACTGTTTTTT CASRARGGWEKLFF
TRBD2 TRBJ2-5 NA TRBV29-1 14 TGCAGCGTGTGGCTAGCGGGGGCGTCAGAGACCCAGTACTTC CSVWLAGASETQYF
TRBD2 TRBJ2-1 NA TRBV5-6 15 TGTGCCAGCAGCCCTAGCGGGAGCACCTACAATGAGCAGTTCTTC CASSPSGSTYNEQFF
TRBD2 TRBJ2-2 NA TRBV4-1 16 TGCGCCAGCAGCCAAGTGGCGGGGGGGGTCACCGGGGAGCTGTTTTTT CASSQVAGGVTGELFF
NA TRBJ1-2 NA TRBV27 15 TGTGCCAGCAGTTCGGGGGTTGGTGTGGGTTATGGCTACACCTTC CASSSGVGVGYGYTF
TRBD1 TRBJ1-6 NA TRBV19 16 TGTGCCAGTAGCCCCGGGACAGGGTTTTATAATTCACCCCTCCACTTT CASSPGTGFYNSPLHF
NA TRBJ2-5 NA TRBV11-3 17 TGTGCCAGCAGCTTAGAACTGTTTCGGGGGTTGAACGGGACCCAGTACTTC CASSLELFRGLNGTQYF
TRBD2 TRBJ2-5 once TRBV27 11 TGTGCCAGCAGCCAAGCGGGGTTACAGTACTTC CASSQAGLQYF
NA TRBJ1-4 NA TRBV5-1 15 TGCGCCAGCAGCGTACAGGTCGGCCTTAATGAAAAACTGTTTTTT CASSVQVGLNEKLFF